This T cell receptor beta chain was sequenced in a study of T-cell memory formation after mild COVID-19. Study outcomes and limitations: Within pre-infection memory, some responding clones were found, suggesting cross-reactive memory joined.

Germline-derived CDR1 and CDR2 are SGDLS and YYNGEE. V was trimmed by 1 base and J by 2 bases, leaving 19 bases between them. CDR3 size: 18 residues. One entry per CDR3 protein results from TCRdb running MiXCR on the 5' RACE reads. Of 300,000 to 400,000 distinct CDR3 sequences in the sample, approximately 21% are singletons; the top ten hold roughly an eighth. This clonotype was observed a few times. What it binds is not known. This sequence was found in an adult woman who had mild COVID-19 (a few samples of this study predate the infection). Cell type and time point are not known. V gene TRBV9 combines with J gene TRBJ1-5, with D possibly TRBD1 on 6 matching bases. The sample comprised PBMCs or a T cell subset sorted from them (not recorded which). CDR3 coding DNA: TGTGCCAGCAGCGTACCGTTCGGGTCGGGGGCCCGCAATCAGCCCCAGCATTTT. The encoded protein is CASSVPFGSGARNQPQHF.